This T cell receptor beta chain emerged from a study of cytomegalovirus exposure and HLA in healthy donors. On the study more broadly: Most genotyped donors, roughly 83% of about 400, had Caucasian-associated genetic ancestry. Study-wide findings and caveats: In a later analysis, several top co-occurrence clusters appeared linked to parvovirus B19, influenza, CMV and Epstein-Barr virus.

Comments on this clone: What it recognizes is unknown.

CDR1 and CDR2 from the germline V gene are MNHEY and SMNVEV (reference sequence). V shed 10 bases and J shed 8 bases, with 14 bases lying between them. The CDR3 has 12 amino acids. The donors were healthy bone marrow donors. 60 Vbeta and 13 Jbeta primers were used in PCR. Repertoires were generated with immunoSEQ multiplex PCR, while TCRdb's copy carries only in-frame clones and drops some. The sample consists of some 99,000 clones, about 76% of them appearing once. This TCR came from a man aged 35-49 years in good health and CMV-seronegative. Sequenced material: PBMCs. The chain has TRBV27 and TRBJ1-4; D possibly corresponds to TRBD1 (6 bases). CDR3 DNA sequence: TGTGCCACCAGGGAACAGGGCGAAAAACTGTTTTTT. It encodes CATREQGEKLFF.